These T cell receptor beta chains were read from a single sample in a study of regulatory T cells in long-lasting Graves disease. TCRdb re-called the multiplex PCR reads with MiXCR, one entry per CDR3 protein. The sample contains approximately 460,000 distinct CDR3 sequences, about 15% of which appear only once. The same data also contributed to another study, on T cells in Graves' hyperthyroidism and ophthalmopathy.

This sample comprised peripheral blood mononuclear cells (PBMCs), obtained at new diagnosis, from a patient treated with antithyroid drugs. The receptors here all came from a woman between 25 and 40 years old with Graves disease. The CDR3 runs from the conserved cysteine through the conserved F or W. The D gene is left open where the match is weak. The size of a clone is reported for some rows only, either as once, few or many, or as a class for expanded clones.

>.|.|TRBV5-6|TRBJ2-5
CASSSDLGETQYF
TGTGCCAGCAGCTCGGACCTGGGAGAGACCCAGTACTTC
>TRBD2|.|TRBV27|TRBJ2-2
CASREDYREGGELFF
TGTGCCAGCAGAGAAGACTATCGGGAGGGCGGGGAGCTGTTTTTT
>TRBD1|.|TRBV6-2/TRBV6-3|TRBJ1-5
CASSYEDRGHQPQHF
TGTGCCAGCAGTTACGAGGACAGGGGTCATCAGCCCCAGCATTTT
>TRBD2|.|TRBV7-9|TRBJ2-1
CASSYAGTSGSRYNEQFF
TGTGCCAGCAGCTATGCCGGGACTAGCGGGAGTCGGTACAATGAGCAGTTCTTC
>TRBD2|.|TRBV19|TRBJ2-7
CASSHKREVYEQYF
TGTGCCAGTAGTCATAAGCGGGAGGTCTACGAGCAGTACTTC
>TRBD1|many|TRBV7-7|TRBJ1-2
CASSLTGGKGYGYTF
TGTGCTAGCAGCTTGACAGGGGGCAAGGGCTATGGCTACACCTTC
>TRBD1|.|TRBV6-1|TRBJ2-6
CASRHRGQRSSGANVLTF
TGTGCCAGCAGACATAGGGGACAGAGAAGCTCTGGGGCCAACGTCCTGACTTTC
>TRBD2|few|TRBV4-1|TRBJ2-1
CASSQLGLARYNEQFF
TGCGCCAGCAGCCAGCTGGGACTAGCGCGATACAATGAGCAGTTCTTC
>.|.|TRBV14|TRBJ2-1
CASSLGGREVKFF
TGTGCCAGCAGCCTAGGAGGTCGGGAAGTCAAGTTCTTC
>.|many|TRBV11-2|TRBJ2-3
CASSPSGGRAKGWRDTQYF
TGTGCCAGCAGCCCTAGTGGGGGGCGAGCAAAAGGATGGAGAGATACGCAGTATTTT
>TRBD2|many|TRBV5-1|TRBJ2-3
CASRGTSGSSGDTQYF
TGCGCCAGCAGAGGGACTAGCGGGAGTTCGGGAGATACGCAGTATTTT
>TRBD2|many|TRBV3-1|TRBJ2-1
CASSQVASGRSNEQFF
TGTGCCAGCAGCCAAGTGGCTAGCGGGAGAAGTAATGAGCAGTTCTTC
>TRBD2|.|TRBV7-6|TRBJ2-1
CASSFRSGGGHNEQFF
TGTGCCAGCAGCTTTCGATCGGGAGGGGGACACAATGAGCAGTTCTTC
>.|few|TRBV30|TRBJ2-5
CAWSGGLRETQYF
TGTGCCTGGAGCGGGGGCTTGAGAGAGACCCAGTACTTC
>.|.|TRBV3-1|TRBJ1-6
CASSQVLSPLYF
TGTGCCAGCAGCCAAGTGTTGTCACCCCTCTACTTT
>TRBD2|many|TRBV11-2|TRBJ2-3
CASSQTTSADTQYF
TGTGCCAGCAGCCAAACGACTAGCGCAGATACGCAGTATTTT
>TRBD1|many|TRBV7-9|TRBJ2-5
CASSLAPGQGTQGSPQETQYF
TGTGCCAGCAGCTTAGCTCCGGGACAGGGGACCCAAGGTTCCCCACAAGAGACCCAGTACTTC
>.|many|TRBV20-1|TRBJ2-1
CSARDLAGVGGTYNEQFF
TGCAGTGCTAGAGATTTGGCAGGGGTCGGGGGAACTTACAATGAGCAGTTCTTC
>.|many|TRBV7-9|TRBJ2-1
CASSPVIMVNEQFF
TGTGCCAGCAGCCCCGTAATAATGGTGAATGAGCAGTTCTTC
>.|.|TRBV15|TRBJ2-1
CATSRELTTEGYEQFF
TGTGCCACCAGCAGAGAATTAACCACCGAAGGATATGAGCAGTTCTTC
>.|.|TRBV20-1|TRBJ1-2
CSVWVPNYGYTF
TGCAGTGTGTGGGTTCCTAACTATGGCTACACCTTC
>TRBD2|few|TRBV6-1|TRBJ2-1
CASSLGTKNNEQFF
TGTGCCAGCAGTCTAGGGACTAAAAACAATGAGCAGTTCTTC
>TRBD1|.|TRBV6-1|TRBJ2-5
CASTPRTGNKETQYF
TGTGCCAGCACACCGCGGACAGGGAATAAAGAGACCCAGTACTTC
>.|many|TRBV18|TRBJ2-1
CASSPRGSGRSYNEQFF
TGTGCCAGCTCACCAAGGGGGAGCGGTCGCTCCTACAATGAGCAGTTCTTC
>.|many|TRBV28|TRBJ2-7
CASSFLRGNGEQYF
TGTGCCAGCAGTTTCTTACGCGGGAACGGGGAGCAGTACTTC
>TRBD2|many|TRBV19|TRBJ2-7
CASTSKVTSGTSSYEQYF
TGTGCCAGTACCTCCAAGGTGACTAGCGGGACATCTTCCTACGAGCAGTACTTC
>TRBD1|many|TRBV27|TRBJ2-7
CASWDRHVEQYF
TGTGCCAGTTGGGACAGGCATGTAGAGCAGTACTTC
>.|.|TRBV28|TRBJ1-2
CASSSLRGNYGYTF
TGTGCCAGCAGTTCCCTGAGGGGTAACTATGGCTACACCTTC
>.|many|TRBV5-8|TRBJ2-5
CASSSAGIAETQYF
TGTGCCAGCAGCTCTGCAGGGATCGCAGAGACCCAGTACTTC
>TRBD1|.|TRBV19|TRBJ1-2
CASSIPDRGFGGYTF
TGTGCCAGTAGTATCCCTGACAGGGGCTTTGGAGGCTACACCTTC
>.|many|TRBV3-1|TRBJ1-5
CASSHAEKGPQHF
TGTGCCAGCAGCCACGCGGAGAAAGGACCCCAGCATTTT
>.|few|TRBV5-6|TRBJ1-1
CASSLDPGRTEAFF
TGTGCCAGCAGCTTGGATCCGGGGAGGACTGAAGCTTTCTTT
>TRBD2|many|TRBV7-2|TRBJ2-7
CASSEGTSGYEQYF
TGTGCCAGCAGCGAGGGGACTAGCGGATACGAGCAGTACTTC
>TRBD2|many|TRBV20-1|TRBJ2-7
CSATRTSGRHEQYF
TGCAGTGCTACCAGGACTAGCGGGAGGCACGAGCAGTACTTC
>.|many|TRBV18|TRBJ1-1
CASSQDTYEAFF
TGTGCCAGCTCACAAGACACCTACGAAGCTTTCTTT
>.|few|TRBV19|TRBJ1-1
CASTTYRETEAFF
TGTGCCAGTACCACGTATAGGGAGACTGAAGCTTTCTTT
>TRBD2|many|TRBV20-1|TRBJ2-1
CSAPGTSGRVF
TGCAGTGCCCCCGGGACTAGCGGGCGTGTGTTC
>.|many|TRBV29-1|TRBJ2-1
CSVELALGDEQFF
TGCAGCGTTGAGCTAGCCCTCGGAGATGAGCAGTTCTTC
>.|many|TRBV28|TRBJ1-3
CASSLLGNTIYF
TGTGCCAGCAGTCTACTAGGAAACACCATATATTTT
>.|.|TRBV12-3/TRBV12-4|TRBJ1-5
CANSAIQGQPQHF
TGTGCCAACAGTGCCATACAAGGTCAGCCCCAGCATTTT
>.|once|TRBV2|TRBJ1-1
CASSEAQFMNTEAFF
TGTGCCAGCAGTGAAGCACAGTTCATGAACACTGAAGCTTTCTTT
>TRBD1|few|TRBV4-3|TRBJ1-5
CASSQEFIPPGGYSNQPQHF
TGCGCCAGCAGCCAAGAATTTATACCCCCAGGGGGATATAGCAATCAGCCCCAGCATTTT
>.|many|TRBV7-9|TRBJ1-4
CASTDRGGTNEKLFF
TGTGCCAGCACAGATAGGGGCGGCACTAATGAAAAACTGTTTTTT
>.|.|TRBV4-1|TRBJ1-6
CASSHPPGHGNSPLHF
TGCGCCAGCAGCCACCCCCCGGGACATGGCAATTCACCCCTCCACTTT
>TRBD1|.|TRBV7-2|TRBJ2-3
CASSLRLGTGDDTQYF
TGTGCCAGCAGCTTACGATTGGGGACAGGGGATGATACGCAGTATTTT
>TRBD1|few|TRBV12-3/TRBV12-4|TRBJ1-5
CASSDTGDQPQHF
TGTGCCAGCAGTGATACAGGGGATCAGCCCCAGCATTTT
>.|.|TRBV27|TRBJ2-1
CASRARTFSAYNEQFF
TGTGCCAGCAGAGCCAGAACGTTCTCTGCCTACAATGAGCAGTTCTTC
>TRBD1|.|TRBV7-6|TRBJ1-3
CASSLRRGQGHDSGNTIYF
TGTGCCAGCAGCTTAAGGCGTGGACAGGGCCATGATTCTGGAAACACCATATATTTT
>TRBD1|many|TRBV7-8|TRBJ2-2
CASSLGTASLPGELFF
TGTGCCAGCAGCCTAGGGACAGCTTCCCTACCCGGGGAGCTGTTTTTT
>TRBD1|many|TRBV7-9|TRBJ2-2
CARTTGEANTGELFF
TGTGCCAGGACCACAGGGGAAGCGAACACCGGGGAGCTGTTTTTT